This entry lists 14 T cell receptor beta chains sequenced from one sample in a study of cytomegalovirus exposure and HLA in healthy donors. Sequenced by immunoSEQ multiplex PCR; TCRdb stores in-frame clones only, minus some. The sample includes about 74,000 clones, 94% of them seen just once. The material sequenced was PBMCs. The receptors shown here come from a young man in good health and CMV-seropositive.

This chain connects TRBV27 to TRBJ1-3; D may be TRBD1 (6 bases). V was cut by 5 bases and J by 4 bases, with 12 bases left in between. Germline V gives CDR1 MNHEY, CDR2 SMNVEV (reference sequence). This CDR3 has 14 amino acids. The CDR3 protein is CASSPIGQGNTIYF. CDR3 DNA: TGTGCCAGCAGTCCCATTGGACAGGGAAACACCATATATTTT.

V and J are TRBV27 and TRBJ1-2; the match to TRBD1 covers 8 bases. Germline values: CDR1 MNHEY, CDR2 SMNVEV (reference sequence). V was pared by 5 bases and J by 4 bases, with 9 bases of the junction left unmatched. There are 15 residues in the CDR3. The CDR3 coding sequence is TGTGCCAGCAGTAACCGGCACAGGGGGGTCTATGGCTACACCTTC. Amino acids: CASSNRHRGVYGYTF.

CDR3 bases: TGTGCCAGGACACGCGCTTCCGGGACAGAAACCTACGAGCAGTACTTC. This gives the protein CARTRASGTETYEQYF. The V gene is TRBV19, the J gene TRBJ2-7, with 7 bases identical to TRBD1. Germline V lookup: CDR1 LNHDA, CDR2 SQIVND (reference sequence). This CDR3 region has 16 residues. Unmatched junction bases numbered 16, after V lost 9 bases and J lost 2 bases.

The J gene is TRBJ2-2, the V gene TRBV6-5; TRBD2 aligns across 8 bases. The CDR3 has 14 residues. With V trimmed by 8 bases and J by 3 bases, 5 bases remained unmatched. Germline values: CDR1 MNHEY, CDR2 SVGAGI. The CDR3 sequence is CASGDGGDTGELFF. CDR3 DNA sequence: TGTGCCAGCGGGGACGGGGGGGACACCGGGGAGCTGTTTTTT.

Concerning this clone itself: This likely came from a read error, as a far larger clone is one base away. The chain employs TRBV2 and TRBJ2-7; 12 bases line up with TRBD2. The trim removed 1 base at V and 3 bases at J, leaving 1 base unmatched. The germline V gene encodes CDR1 SNHLY and CDR2 FYNNEI. The CDR3 has 15 amino acids. As DNA, the CDR3 is TGTGCCAGCAGTGAAGGGACTAGCGGGATCTACGAGCAGTACTTC. As protein: CASSEGTSGIYEQYF.

The V and J genes are TRBV5-1 and TRBJ1-2, with D maybe TRBD1 (5 bases). Germline lookup yields CDR1 SGHRS and CDR2 YFSETQ. Trimming took off 3 bases at V and 3 bases at J, with 9 bases between the two ends. The CDR3 extends over 13 amino acids. The DNA of the CDR3 is TGCGCCAGCAGCTGGGGGGTAGACTATGGCTACACCTTC. Translating it yields CASSWGVDYGYTF. The full variable domain, its missing parts supplied by reference TRBV5-1 and TRBJ1-2, is KAGVTQTPRYLIKTRGQQVTLSCSPISGHRSVSWYQQTPGQGLQFLFEYFSETQRNKGNFPGRFSGRQFSNSRSEMNVSTLELGDSALYLCASSWGVDYGYTFGSGTRLTVV.

The rearrangement uses TRBV5-4 and TRBJ2-7, with 7 bases matching TRBD2. Germline V gene data show CDR1 as SGHNT and CDR2 as YYREEE (reference sequence). J gave up 4 bases and V 0 bases, and 7 bases lay outside the gene matches. The CDR3 totals 15 residues. CDR3 protein: CASSLGPAGEYEQYF. CDR3 DNA sequence: TGTGCCAGCAGCTTGGGTCCGGCGGGAGAATACGAGCAGTACTTC.

This rearrangement joins TRBV6-1 to TRBJ1-2, with D tentatively TRBD1 (5 bases). Deletions cut 1 base from V and 4 bases from J, with 7 bases between. CDR1 is MNHNS, CDR2 SASEGT, per germline. This CDR3 has 13 amino acids. In DNA form, the CDR3 reads TGTGCCAGCAGTGAAGACAGGCCCTATGGCTACACCTTC. Protein: CASSEDRPYGYTF.

The rearrangement uses TRBV11-2 and TRBJ2-5; D may be TRBD2 (5 bases). The CDR3 is 17 amino acids. Germline V gene sequence: CDR1 SGHAT, CDR2 FQNNGV. V shed 4 bases and J shed 2 bases, with 20 bases lying between them. This chain's CDR3 is CASSSRVRVRVQETQYF. Here the CDR3 DNA reads TGTGCCAGCAGCTCCCGAGTGAGGGTGAGAGTACAAGAGACCCAGTACTTC.

V gene TRBV5-1 combines with J gene TRBJ1-3; 9 positions agree with TRBD1. CDR1 SGHRS and CDR2 YFSETQ come from the germline V gene. The CDR3 totals 15 residues. Unmatched junction bases numbered 6, after V lost 4 bases and J lost 4 bases. Here the CDR3 DNA reads TGCGCCAGCAGCCGGACAGGGGACGGGGGAAACACCATATATTTT. Translating gives CASSRTGDGGNTIYF.

In this sample, this clone turned up once. V gene TRBV12-2 combines with J gene TRBJ2-7; the DNA was not used to check the table's D call, TRBD1. TRBV12-2 counts as a pseudogene. There are 20 residues in the CDR3. The CDR3 is CASRFQLPKPGQGLIYEQYF. The DNA of the CDR3 is TGTGCAAGTCGCTTCCAGCTCCCAAAACCGGGACAGGGCCTAATCTACGAGCAGTACTTC.

The chain couples TRBV6-5 to TRBJ1-4; tentatively, D is TRBD1 (6 bases). The CDR3 runs to 14 residues. The V end was cut by 5 bases, the J end by 3 bases, with 10 bases between. Germline lookup yields CDR1 MNHEY and CDR2 SVGAGI. Here the CDR3 reads CASSTGQSNEKLFF. CDR3 bases: TGTGCCAGCAGTACCGGACAGTCTAATGAAAAACTGTTTTTT.

The chain couples TRBV19 to TRBJ1-1; the D is unclear. CDR1 and CDR2 (germline): LNHDA, SQIVND (reference sequence). This CDR3 contains 13 residues. Trimming stripped 5 bases from V and 4 bases from J, with 11 bases between. The CDR3 spells CASSLREGTEAFF. In DNA, the CDR3 is TGTGCCAGTAGTCTAAGGGAGGGCACTGAAGCTTTCTTT.

J is TRBJ2-3 and V is TRBV6-1; 8 bases fit TRBD2. J gave up 1 base and V 7 bases, and 4 bases lay outside the gene matches. The CDR3 extends over 14 amino acids. Germline V gene lookup returns CDR1 MNHNS and CDR2 SASEGT. The CDR3 DNA is TGTGCCAGCAAAGAGGGACTAGGCACAGATACGCAGTATTTT. Protein sequence: CASKEGLGTDTQYF.